The clone carrying this TCR beta chain was observed once. The data were obtained in a study of blood T cell repertoires in COVID-19. Study summary: Nucleic acid was either cDNA or gDNA, and it came from T cells, B-cell-depleted T cells, or PBMCs.

This CDR3 is built from 15 residues. The junction had 9 bases not matched to a gene; V was cut back by 9 bases and J by 2 bases. The germline gives CDR1 ENHRY, CDR2 SYGVKD. In the original analysis: Amplification with reference gene primers provided the estimates of nucleated cell counts. The table came from immunoSEQ multiplex PCR; TCRdb's copy has only in-frame clones and leaves some out. That table furnishes V, J and clone size, whereas the DNA furnished D and trimming. Counted here are 55,000 to 70,000 clones, around 80% occurring once; the ten biggest clones make up 9% to 10%. The receptor was isolated from a woman over 75 with acute or convalescent COVID-19. The sample taken for sequencing was peripheral blood. This rearrangement joins TRBV10-3 to TRBJ2-1, with 8 nucleotides matching TRBD2. The CDR3, as DNA: TGTGCCATGAGAAAGGGACTAGAGACCTACAATGAGCAGTTCTTC. Translated, it gives CAMRKGLETYNEQFF.